Sequencing of this T cell receptor (beta chain) was carried out in a study of blood T cell repertoires in COVID-19. Per the original methods: Researchers report that nucleated cell counts were estimated from reference gene primer amplification. Generated by immunoSEQ multiplex PCR, the TCRdb table keeps only in-frame clones and is missing some. V and J calls and clone size follow that table, whereas D and trimming were derived from the DNA. The data contain roughly 68,000 clones, 89% of them singletons. CDR3 length: 15 residues. Germline V gene sequence: CDR1 LNHDA, CDR2 SQIVND (reference sequence). V was trimmed by 6 bases and J by 7 bases, leaving 19 bases between them.

Input material: peripheral blood. The receptor's source is a woman aged 50 to 65 with active COVID-19. The chain has TRBV19 and TRBJ1-5, with D maybe TRBD1 (6 bases). The CDR3 DNA is TGTGCCAGTAGCCAAGGGGGTTCGTATGAACAGCCCCAGCATTTT. Its translation is CASSQGGSYEQPQHF. The full variable domain, rest sourced from reference TRBV19 and TRBJ1-5, is DGGITQSPKYLFRKEGQNVTLSCEQNLNHDAMYWYRQDPGQGLRLIYYSQIVNDFQKGDIAEGYSVSREKKESFPLTVTSAQKNPTAFYLCASSQGGSYEQPQHFGDGTRLSIL.